The sample holds a few counts of the clone carrying this TCR beta chain. The CDR3 length is 14 residues. Germline V gene lookup returns CDR1 LGHNT and CDR2 FRNRAP. The trim removed 6 bases at V and 3 bases at J, leaving 7 bases unmatched. This entry comes from a study of CD8+ T cells in alopecia areata. RNA extraction and reverse transcription yielded cDNA as sequencing template. Data came from immunoSEQ multiplex PCR; TCRdb stores just in-frame clones and leaves some out. The sample yields 140,000 to 150,000 clones, about 90% seen once. This sequence joins TRBV12-5 and TRBJ2-7, with 8 positions matching TRBD1. The source material was CD8+ T cells sorted from blood, sampled at week 0. This receptor was taken from a human donor with alopecia areata. CDR3 nucleotide sequence: TGTGCTAGTGGGATCGGGACAGGCCTCTACGAGCAGTACTTC. Translation gives CASGIGTGLYEQYF.